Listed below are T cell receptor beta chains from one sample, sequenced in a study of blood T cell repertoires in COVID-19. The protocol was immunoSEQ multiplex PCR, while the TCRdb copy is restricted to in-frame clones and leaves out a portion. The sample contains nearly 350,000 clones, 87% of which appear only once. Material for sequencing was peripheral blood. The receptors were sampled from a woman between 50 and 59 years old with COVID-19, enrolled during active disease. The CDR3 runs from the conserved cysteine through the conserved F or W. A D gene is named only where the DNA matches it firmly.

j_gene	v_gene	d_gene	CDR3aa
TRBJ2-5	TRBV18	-	CASSPIRETQYF
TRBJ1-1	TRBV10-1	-	CASSESRRGAEAFF
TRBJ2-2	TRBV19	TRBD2	CASSTGGSNTGELFF
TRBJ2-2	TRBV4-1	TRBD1	CASNKAQGYTGELFF
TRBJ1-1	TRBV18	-	CASSPRGNLNTEAFF
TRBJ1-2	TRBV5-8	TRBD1	CASSRKQGAAGYTF
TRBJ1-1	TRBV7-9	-	CASSSRQAAEAFF
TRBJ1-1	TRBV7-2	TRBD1	CASSSPILRDRGTEAFF
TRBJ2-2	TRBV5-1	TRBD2	CASSLVLAATGELFF
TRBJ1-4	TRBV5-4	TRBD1	CASSETQGAWEKLFF
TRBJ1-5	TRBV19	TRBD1	CASSGGQGLNQPQHF
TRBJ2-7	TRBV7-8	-	CASSSRTVIYEQYF
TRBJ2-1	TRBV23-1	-	CASSPPQEDNEQFF
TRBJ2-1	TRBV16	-	CASSQRVEQFF
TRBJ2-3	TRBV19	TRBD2	CASSIGSSGTFTDTQYF
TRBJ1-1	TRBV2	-	CARGLRGSTEAFF
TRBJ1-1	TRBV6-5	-	CASTSSFKGVTEAFF
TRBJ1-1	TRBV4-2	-	CASREGQNTEAFF
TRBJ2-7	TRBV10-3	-	CAISEPISYEQYF
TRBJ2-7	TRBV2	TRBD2	CASRGGTAGGPRSEQYF
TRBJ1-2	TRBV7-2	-	CASSLVGRRDGYTF
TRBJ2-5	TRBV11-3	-	CASSISVGPSLQETQYF
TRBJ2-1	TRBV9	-	CASSVAGVAYNEQFF
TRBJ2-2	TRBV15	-	CATNQMDRTGELFF
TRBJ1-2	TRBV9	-	CASSGGLRTTKNGYTF
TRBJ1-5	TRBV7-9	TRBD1	CASSLARGTGGNQPQHF
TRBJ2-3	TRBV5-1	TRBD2	CASSRIAGALVTDTQYF
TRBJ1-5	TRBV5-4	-	CASSTGGGDQPQHF
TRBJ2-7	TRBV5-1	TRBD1	CASSRGTGTYEQYF
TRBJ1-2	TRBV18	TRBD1	CASSPSAEGAVGYGYTF
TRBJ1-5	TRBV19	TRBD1	CASRAQQGANQPQHF
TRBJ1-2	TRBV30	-	CASSRGTESGYTF
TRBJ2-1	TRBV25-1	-	CASSRRSSYNEQFF
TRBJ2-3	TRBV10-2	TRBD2	CASSSLSGTSGRARTDTQYF
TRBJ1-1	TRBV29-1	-	CSVAKAANTEAFF
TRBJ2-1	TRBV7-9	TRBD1	CASSLGTGVHEQFF
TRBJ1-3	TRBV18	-	CASSPPRNTIYF
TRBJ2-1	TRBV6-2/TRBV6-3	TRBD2	CASSYRRGPSGLNEQFF
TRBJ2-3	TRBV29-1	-	CSVLVQASTDTQYF
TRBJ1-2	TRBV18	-	CASSSLSGGYTF
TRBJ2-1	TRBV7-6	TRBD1	CASSLAPTGYNEQFF
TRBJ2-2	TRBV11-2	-	CASSLGGANTGELFF
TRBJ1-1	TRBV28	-	CASSLLTVNTEAFF
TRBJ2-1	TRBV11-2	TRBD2	CASSWSGMTYNEQFF
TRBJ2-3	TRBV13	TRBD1	CASSLRQGPRTDTQYF